The rows below give T cell receptor beta chains drawn from one sample of a study of cytomegalovirus exposure and HLA in healthy donors. Repertoires were generated with immunoSEQ multiplex PCR, while TCRdb's copy carries only in-frame clones and drops some. Among some 130,000 clones listed, 73% were seen once. Sequences were obtained from PBMCs. Every receptor here comes from a woman aged 40 to 49 in good health and CMV-seronegative. The CDR3 runs from the conserved cysteine through the conserved F or W. The D gene is left open where the match is weak. Rows may omit the clone size; those that give it use once, few, many or a size class.

D	size	V	J	CDR3	DNA
TRBD2	NA	TRBV27	TRBJ2-1	CASSHLAVRAGNEQFF	TGTGCCAGCAGTCACCTAGCGGTGAGGGCTGGCAATGAGCAGTTCTTC
TRBD1	few	TRBV12-5	TRBJ1-1	CASGLRGGGTEAFF	TGTGCTAGTGGTTTGAGAGGGGGCGGGACTGAAGCTTTCTTT
NA	NA	TRBV6-4	TRBJ1-6	CASETGEINSPLHF	TGTGCCAGTGAGACAGGAGAAATTAATTCACCCCTCCACTTT
NA	NA	TRBV18	TRBJ1-6	CASSPGGASPLHF	TGTGCCAGCTCACCCGGCGGGGCCTCACCCCTCCACTTT
TRBD1	NA	TRBV9	TRBJ2-1	CASSVADRAHEQFF	TGTGCCAGCAGCGTAGCGGACAGGGCCCATGAGCAGTTCTTC
NA	NA	TRBV6-1	TRBJ1-1	CASSVDRNTEAFF	TGTGCCAGCAGTGTAGACAGAAACACTGAAGCTTTCTTT
TRBD2	NA	TRBV7-9	TRBJ2-3	CASSFGGVSTDTQYF	TGTGCCAGCAGCTTCGGGGGGGTTAGCACAGATACGCAGTATTTT
NA	NA	TRBV19	TRBJ1-6	CASSIRDNSPLHF	TGTGCCAGTAGTATTCGCGATAATTCACCCCTCCACTTT
TRBD1	few	TRBV4-3	TRBJ1-1	CASSQGTGSKAEAFF	TGCGCCAGCAGCCAAGGGACAGGGAGTAAGGCTGAAGCTTTCTTT
NA	NA	TRBV15	TRBJ2-2	CATSRDLAASGELFF	TGTGCCACCAGCAGAGATCTGGCAGCGAGCGGGGAGCTGTTTTTT
NA	NA	TRBV19	TRBJ1-5	CASIESASNQPQHF	TGTGCCAGTATCGAATCAGCGAGCAATCAGCCCCAGCATTTT
TRBD1	NA	TRBV4-2	TRBJ1-1	CASSQADRRVFF	TGTGCCAGCAGCCAAGCGGACAGGAGGGTTTTCTTT
NA	few	TRBV5-4	TRBJ1-1	CASSPPSGTEAFF	TGTGCCAGCAGCCCCCCCTCAGGGACTGAAGCTTTCTTT
TRBD1	NA	TRBV10-2	TRBJ2-3	CASSRDREDTDTQYF	TGCGCCAGCAGCCGGGACAGGGAGGACACAGATACGCAGTATTTT
TRBD1	NA	TRBV7-9	TRBJ1-6	CASTLGQGNSPLHF	TGTGCCAGCACCTTGGGACAGGGTAATTCACCCCTCCACTTT
NA	NA	TRBV28	TRBJ1-2	CASSPDSPILLSGYTF	TGTGCCAGCAGCCCGGACTCTCCTATCCTCTTAAGCGGCTACACCTTC
TRBD2	once	TRBV7-9	TRBJ2-7	CASSLASSGGSEQYF	TGTGCCAGCAGCTTAGCCTCTAGCGGGGGGTCCGAGCAGTACTTC
NA	NA	TRBV4-1	TRBJ1-5	CASSQDAGVVYQPQHF	TGCGCCAGCAGCCAAGATGCAGGGGTAGTATACCAGCCCCAGCATTTT
NA	NA	TRBV5-1	TRBJ1-1	CASSLGQMNTEAFF	TGCGCCAGCAGCTTGGGACAGATGAACACTGAAGCTTTCTTT
NA	NA	TRBV29-1	TRBJ1-2	CSVESGDNYGYTF	TGCAGCGTTGAGTCGGGGGATAACTATGGCTACACCTTC
NA	NA	TRBV27	TRBJ1-5	CASSLSRGSNQPQHF	TGTGCCAGCAGTTTGAGCAGGGGAAGCAATCAGCCCCAGCATTTT
NA	few	TRBV5-1	TRBJ1-1	CASSLKDTNTEAFF	TGCGCCAGCAGCTTGAAGGACACGAACACTGAAGCTTTCTTT
NA	NA	TRBV9	TRBJ2-3	CASSVRGMSTDTQYF	TGTGCCAGCAGCGTCCGCGGAATGAGCACAGATACGCAGTATTTT
NA	NA	TRBV7-9	TRBJ1-5	CASSFNGVAQPQHF	TGTGCCAGCAGCTTTAACGGGGTGGCTCAGCCCCAGCATTTT
TRBD1	NA	TRBV10-2	TRBJ1-1	CASSRQGRPEAFF	TGCGCCAGCAGTCGACAGGGGAGACCTGAAGCTTTCTTT
TRBD1	NA	TRBV7-8	TRBJ2-1	CASSLARPGQGAVGFF	TGTGCCAGCAGCTTAGCCAGGCCTGGACAGGGGGCGGTGGGGTTCTTC
TRBD1	NA	TRBV5-5	TRBJ1-1	CASSLRGPMNTEAFF	TGTGCCAGCAGCTTGAGGGGGCCCATGAACACTGAAGCTTTCTTT
NA	NA	TRBV15	TRBJ2-1	CATSGRRGQGYYNEQFF	TGTGCCACCAGCGGTCGGAGGGGGCAGGGGTACTACAATGAGCAGTTCTTC
NA	NA	TRBV9	TRBJ1-2	CASSVDSASNYGGYTF	TGTGCCAGCAGCGTAGACTCAGCTTCTAACTATGGGGGCTACACCTTC
NA	NA	TRBV18	TRBJ1-4	CASSPSILGALANEKLFF	TGTGCCAGCTCACCTTCGATACTGGGGGCTCTGGCTAATGAAAAACTGTTTTTT
NA	NA	TRBV4-2	TRBJ2-7	CASSQEGTRVYF	TGTGCCAGCAGCCAAGAAGGGACACGGGTTTACTTC
TRBD1	NA	TRBV11-2	TRBJ1-6	CASSLASGGSPLHF	TGTGCCAGCAGCTTAGCGTCAGGGGGATCACCCCTCCACTTT
NA	NA	TRBV5-1	TRBJ2-3	CASSLAEGVVTDTQYF	TGCGCCAGCAGCTTGGCCGAGGGGGTTGTCACAGATACGCAGTATTTT
TRBD2	NA	TRBV27	TRBJ2-3	CASSLGPGLGGDTQYF	TGTGCCAGCAGTTTGGGCCCCGGACTGGGAGGGGATACGCAGTATTTT
TRBD1	NA	TRBV13	TRBJ1-2	CASSSDRGSEGYTF	TGTGCCAGCAGCTCGGACAGGGGCAGTGAGGGCTACACCTTC
TRBD2	NA	TRBV2	TRBJ2-3	CASGWGLESDTQYF	TGTGCCAGCGGGTGGGGACTAGAATCAGATACGCAGTATTTT
TRBD2	NA	TRBV29-1	TRBJ2-1	CSVTLGGPNEQFF	TGCAGCGTAACCCTGGGAGGGCCCAATGAGCAGTTCTTC
NA	few	TRBV9	TRBJ1-5	CASSVGASNQPQHF	TGTGCCAGCAGCGTAGGGGCGAGCAATCAGCCCCAGCATTTT
NA	NA	TRBV21-1	TRBJ1-6	CASSKRRGSYNSPLHF	TGTGCCAGCAGCAAGCGGAGGGGCTCCTATAATTCACCCCTCCACTTT
NA	NA	TRBV9	TRBJ2-3	CASSEGTSIYTDTQYF	TGTGCCAGCAGTGAAGGGACTTCCATTTACACAGATACGCAGTATTTT
TRBD1	NA	TRBV15	TRBJ1-2	CATSRDFWDTGVQVNYGYTF	TGTGCCACCAGCAGAGATTTTTGGGACACAGGGGTACAAGTCAACTATGGCTACACCTTC
TRBD1	NA	TRBV7-3	TRBJ2-1	CASSLGAGGLVQFF	TGTGCCAGCAGCTTAGGGGCAGGGGGCCTTGTGCAGTTCTTC
TRBD2	NA	TRBV5-1	TRBJ2-2	CASSLTSGTGELFF	TGCGCCAGCAGCTTGACTAGCGGCACCGGGGAGCTGTTTTTT
NA	NA	TRBV5-4	TRBJ2-1	CASSLGGPNEQFF	TGTGCCAGCAGCTTGGGCGGGCCAAATGAGCAGTTCTTC
NA	NA	TRBV28	TRBJ1-2	CASRIDRYYYGYTF	TGTGCCAGCAGGATCGACAGGTACTACTATGGCTACACCTTC
NA	few	TRBV5-5	TRBJ2-2	CASSQASGYTGELFF	TGTGCCAGCAGCCAAGCCTCAGGATACACCGGGGAGCTGTTTTTT
NA	NA	TRBV9	TRBJ2-1	CASSPGVLTYNEQFF	TGTGCCAGCAGCCCGGGGGTATTGACCTACAATGAGCAGTTCTTC